The rows below give T cell receptor beta chains drawn from one sample of a study of regulatory T cells in long-lasting Graves disease. TCRdb reprocessed the multiplex PCR reads with MiXCR, giving one entry per CDR3 protein. The sample has under 300,000 distinct CDR3 sequences; roughly 18% are singletons. The sequencing used peripheral blood mononuclear cells (PBMCs), collected at new diagnosis, from a patient treated with antithyroid drugs. The receptors derive from a female donor with Graves disease. Each CDR3 is given with its conserved first and last residue. A D gene is named only where the DNA matches it firmly. Clone size is shown for a subset of rows, as once, few, many or a class of expanded clone.

D gene	V gene	J gene	clone size	CDR3 DNA	CDR3 protein
NA	TRBV7-9	TRBJ2-7	many	TGTGCCAGCAGCTCAGACTATGACCGGGGCGAGCAGTACTTC	CASSSDYDRGEQYF
TRBD2	TRBV27	TRBJ2-2	many	TGTGCCAGCAGACCTACTAGCGGGAGGGGCGGGGAGCTGTTTTTT	CASRPTSGRGGELFF
NA	TRBV10-3	TRBJ2-7	many	TGTGCCATCAGTGAGTCAGTTCGCTACGAGCAGTACTTC	CAISESVRYEQYF
NA	TRBV24-1	TRBJ2-1	many	TGTGCCACCAGTGATTCGGCGGGACAGTCCTACAATGAGCAGTTCTTC	CATSDSAGQSYNEQFF
NA	TRBV20-1	TRBJ1-1	many	TGCAGTGCCCCTCGGTCCCCTCAACGCACTGAAGCTTTCTTT	CSAPRSPQRTEAFF
NA	TRBV11-2	TRBJ2-5	NA	TGTGCCGGCAGCGAGTGGCCTAACCGACAGATTCAAGAGACCCAGTACTTC	CAGSEWPNRQIQETQYF
NA	TRBV6-5	TRBJ1-4	many	TGTGCCAGCAGTTCAGGGGACGCAACTAATGAAAAACTGTTTTTT	CASSSGDATNEKLFF
NA	TRBV3-1	TRBJ2-3	NA	TGTGCCAGCAGCCAGAGGGAGAGGGTAGATACGCAGTATTTT	CASSQRERVDTQYF
NA	TRBV3-1	TRBJ2-5	many	TGTGCCAGCAGCCAAGGCTTGAGGGGAGGCAGCGGAGAGACCCAGTACTTC	CASSQGLRGGSGETQYF
TRBD1	TRBV19	TRBJ1-2	many	TGTGCCAGTAGTACCGGACAGGGAGTTAACTATGGCTACACCTTC	CASSTGQGVNYGYTF
NA	TRBV20-1	TRBJ1-1	many	TGCAGTGCTAGTGTTGGGCCCATCACTGAAGCTTTCTTT	CSASVGPITEAFF
TRBD2	TRBV19	TRBJ2-3	many	TGTGCCAGTAGTATAGAGGCTCTAGCGGGAGCAGGCGATACGCAGTATTTT	CASSIEALAGAGDTQYF
NA	TRBV27	TRBJ2-1	many	TGTGCCAGCAGTCCATTACGGGCTTCCTACAATGAGCAGTTCTTC	CASSPLRASYNEQFF
NA	TRBV28	TRBJ2-7	many	TGTGCCAGCAGTTTTTCCCCGGCCGGTGGCACGGACGAGCAGTACTTC	CASSFSPAGGTDEQYF
TRBD1	TRBV4-1	TRBJ2-1	NA	TGCGCCAGCAGCCCGGGCCTAGACAGGGACCCGTTCTTC	CASSPGLDRDPFF
NA	TRBV3-1	TRBJ1-2	many	TGTGCCAGCAGCCGGCCTTTGGGGATTGGTGGCTACACCTTC	CASSRPLGIGGYTF
TRBD1	TRBV2	TRBJ2-1	many	TGTGCCAGGGACAGGGGTAATGAGCAGTTCTTC	CARDRGNEQFF
NA	TRBV12-3/TRBV12-4	TRBJ1-2	many	TGTGCCAGCAGTTTGGGGGGAATTGCTGGCTACACCTTC	CASSLGGIAGYTF
NA	TRBV10-3	TRBJ1-2	many	TGTGCCATCAGTGAGTCAAAGGGAAGTGGGGGCTACACCTTC	CAISESKGSGGYTF
TRBD2	TRBV4-3	TRBJ2-3	few	TGCGCCAGCAGCCGCATGCAGGCGGGAGGGAGCGCAGATACGCAGTATTTT	CASSRMQAGGSADTQYF
TRBD2	TRBV3-1	TRBJ2-6	few	TGTGCCAGCAGTCCTATCCCGGGACTAGCGGGAGGGCCATACTCTGGGGCCAACGTCCTGACTTTC	CASSPIPGLAGGPYSGANVLTF
TRBD2	TRBV7-8	TRBJ2-7	once	TGTGCCAGCAGCTTAAATCTAGCGGGAGGGCCCTGGGGCGAGCAGTACTTC	CASSLNLAGGPWGEQYF
TRBD1	TRBV27	TRBJ2-7	many	TGTGCCAGCAGTTTACCCGGACAGGTCTCCGAGCAGTACTTC	CASSLPGQVSEQYF
NA	TRBV12-3/TRBV12-4	TRBJ1-3	many	TGTGCCAGCAGTAAACCGACAGGAAACACCATATATTTT	CASSKPTGNTIYF
NA	TRBV12-3/TRBV12-4	TRBJ2-1	NA	TGTGCCAGCTCGGGGACTCCCGATGAGCAGTTCTTC	CASSGTPDEQFF
NA	TRBV6-5	TRBJ2-4	NA	TGTGCCAGCAGTTACTCGAGCGCGACAGGTGGGGGCAAAAACATTCAGTACTTC	CASSYSSATGGGKNIQYF
NA	TRBV6-5	TRBJ1-3	many	TGTGCCAGCAGTTACTCGAACGCATCTCCTGGAAACACCATATATTTT	CASSYSNASPGNTIYF
NA	TRBV27	TRBJ2-7	many	TGTGCCAGCAGTTCGCCCGGGGAGCCACCCTACGAGCAGTACTTC	CASSSPGEPPYEQYF
NA	TRBV28	TRBJ2-3	many	TGTGCCAGCAGTTGGGATAGACAAACAGATACGCAGTATTTT	CASSWDRQTDTQYF
NA	TRBV2	TRBJ1-2	NA	TGTGCCAGCACCTCAAGGGGGGAAGCGGACTATGGCTACACCTTC	CASTSRGEADYGYTF
TRBD2	TRBV6-1	TRBJ2-7	many	TGTGCCAGCCTCCAGGATGGCGTTAGCGGGAGGGCCTACGAGCAGTACTTC	CASLQDGVSGRAYEQYF
NA	TRBV20-1	TRBJ2-7	many	TGCAGTGCTAGGCCCCCCCCCAACTACGAGCAGTACTTC	CSARPPPNYEQYF
TRBD1	TRBV6-2/TRBV6-3	TRBJ2-1	NA	TGTGCCAGCAGTTATCCCAGGCAGGGGGCGTGGGAGCAGTTCTTC	CASSYPRQGAWEQFF
TRBD1	TRBV6-2/TRBV6-3	TRBJ2-2	NA	TGTGCCAGCAGTTACCCGGGACAGGGCATCGACGGGGAGCTGTTTTTT	CASSYPGQGIDGELFF
TRBD1	TRBV10-3	TRBJ1-1	many	TGTGCCATCAGCGATCAGGGGGGAGGGCCTGAAGCTTTCTTT	CAISDQGGGPEAFF
NA	TRBV7-2	TRBJ1-3	many	TGTGCCAGCAGCTTAGTGGGCTCTCAGTCTGGAAACACCATATATTTT	CASSLVGSQSGNTIYF
NA	TRBV6-1	TRBJ2-2	many	TGTGCCAGCACCAGACAGAACACCGGGGAGCTGTTTTTT	CASTRQNTGELFF
NA	TRBV19	TRBJ2-6	NA	TGTGCCAGTAGTATTCATGAGGCGGCGGGGGCCAACGTCCTGATTTTC	CASSIHEAAGANVLIF
NA	TRBV12-3/TRBV12-4	TRBJ1-1	NA	TGTGCCAGCAGCCTTTGGGGGAACACTGAAGCTTTCTTT	CASSLWGNTEAFF
TRBD1	TRBV19	TRBJ1-1	many	TGTGCCAGTAGTAGACGGACAGGGGACACTGAAGCTTTCTTT	CASSRRTGDTEAFF
NA	TRBV19	TRBJ2-7	many	TGTGCCAGTAGTATATACGGGAGCGGCGACGAGCAGTACTTC	CASSIYGSGDEQYF
NA	TRBV25-1	TRBJ1-2	many	TGTGCCAGCAGTGAAATGGGGGCGCGCGGCTACACCTTC	CASSEMGARGYTF
NA	TRBV20-1	TRBJ2-1	many	TGCAGTGCTAGTAGGCTAGGATCCAACGAGCAGTTCTTC	CSASRLGSNEQFF
TRBD2	TRBV6-1	TRBJ2-2	few	TGTGCCAGCAGTGGAGCGGGAGGGCTGGTCGGGGAGCTGTTTTTT	CASSGAGGLVGELFF
NA	TRBV6-5	TRBJ1-4	many	TGTGCCAGCAGTTATACCCTGCATCTAACAACTAATGAAAAACTGTTTTTT	CASSYTLHLTTNEKLFF
TRBD2	TRBV2	TRBJ2-3	NA	TGTGCCAGCAGTGCGGGACTAGCGGGAGGGCCCTCAGATACGCAGTATTTT	CASSAGLAGGPSDTQYF
NA	TRBV28	TRBJ1-4	many	TGTGCCAGCAGGGGAATTAATGAAAAACTGTTTTTT	CASRGINEKLFF
TRBD1	TRBV4-1	TRBJ2-7	few	TGCGCCAGCAGCCAAGCAGACCGGGACAGGGGGCAATTGAACTACGAGCAGTACTTC	CASSQADRDRGQLNYEQYF
NA	TRBV7-9	TRBJ2-1	many	TGTGCCAGCAGCTCGCTGGGAAAGGGGAATGAGCAGTTCTTC	CASSSLGKGNEQFF
TRBD1	TRBV6-2/TRBV6-3	TRBJ2-1	NA	TGTGCCAGCAGCGCGTCGCAGGGGGCTGTCTACAATGAGCAGTTCTTC	CASSASQGAVYNEQFF
NA	TRBV20-1	TRBJ2-7	many	TGCAGTGCTAGCAGGTCATCCTACGAGCAGTACTTC	CSASRSSYEQYF
NA	TRBV28	TRBJ1-5	few	TGTGCCAGCAGCTTGGGGAGCCAGCCCCAGCATTTT	CASSLGSQPQHF
NA	TRBV6-2/TRBV6-3	TRBJ2-5	few	TGTGCCAGCTTCAGGGGGGTTGGAGAGACCCAGTACTTC	CASFRGVGETQYF
TRBD1	TRBV12-3/TRBV12-4	TRBJ1-2	many	TGTGCCAGCAGCCGGGACAGCTATGGCTACACCTTC	CASSRDSYGYTF